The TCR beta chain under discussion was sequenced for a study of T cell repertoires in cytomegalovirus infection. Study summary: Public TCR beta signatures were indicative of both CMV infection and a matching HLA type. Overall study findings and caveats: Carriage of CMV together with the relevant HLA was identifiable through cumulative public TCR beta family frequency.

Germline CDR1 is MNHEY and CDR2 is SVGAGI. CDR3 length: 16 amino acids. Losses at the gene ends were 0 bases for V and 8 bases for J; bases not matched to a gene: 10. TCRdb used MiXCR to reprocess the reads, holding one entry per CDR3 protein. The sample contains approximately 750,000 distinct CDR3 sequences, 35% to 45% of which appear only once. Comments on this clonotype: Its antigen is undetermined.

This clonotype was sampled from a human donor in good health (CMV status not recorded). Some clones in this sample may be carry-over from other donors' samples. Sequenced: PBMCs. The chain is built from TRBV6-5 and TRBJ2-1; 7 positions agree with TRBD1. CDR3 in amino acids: CASSYSTGAPSYEQFF. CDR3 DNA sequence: TGTGCCAGCAGTTACTCAACAGGGGCGCCATCATATGAGCAGTTCTTC.